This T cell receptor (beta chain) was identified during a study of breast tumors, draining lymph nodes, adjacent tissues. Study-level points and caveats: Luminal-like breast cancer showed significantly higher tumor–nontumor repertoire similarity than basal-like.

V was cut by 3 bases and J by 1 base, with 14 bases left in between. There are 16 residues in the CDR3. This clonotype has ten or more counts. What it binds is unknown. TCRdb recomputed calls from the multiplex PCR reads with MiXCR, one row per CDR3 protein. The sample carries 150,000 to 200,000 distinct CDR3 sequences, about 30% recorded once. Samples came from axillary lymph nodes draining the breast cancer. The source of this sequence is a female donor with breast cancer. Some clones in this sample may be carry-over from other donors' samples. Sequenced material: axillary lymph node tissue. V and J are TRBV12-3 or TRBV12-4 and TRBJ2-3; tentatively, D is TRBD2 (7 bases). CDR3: CASSFRGRGGTDTQYF. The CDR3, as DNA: TGTGCCAGCAGTTTCCGTGGGAGGGGGGGCACAGATACGCAGTATTTT.